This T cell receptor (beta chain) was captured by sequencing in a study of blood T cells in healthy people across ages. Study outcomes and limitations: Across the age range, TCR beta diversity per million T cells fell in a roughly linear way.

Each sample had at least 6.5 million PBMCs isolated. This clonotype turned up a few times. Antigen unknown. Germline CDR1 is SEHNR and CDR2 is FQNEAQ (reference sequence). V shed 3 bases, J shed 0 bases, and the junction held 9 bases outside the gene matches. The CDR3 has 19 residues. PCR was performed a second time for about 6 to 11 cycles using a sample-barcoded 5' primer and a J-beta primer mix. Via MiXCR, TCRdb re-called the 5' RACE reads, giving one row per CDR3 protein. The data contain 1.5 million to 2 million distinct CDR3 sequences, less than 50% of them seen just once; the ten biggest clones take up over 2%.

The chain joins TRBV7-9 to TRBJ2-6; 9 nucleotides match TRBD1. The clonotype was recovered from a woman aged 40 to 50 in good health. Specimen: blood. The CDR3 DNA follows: TGTGCCAGCAGCTTCTCCGGGACAGGGCACTTCTCTGGGGCCAACGTCCTGACTTTC. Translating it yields CASSFSGTGHFSGANVLTF. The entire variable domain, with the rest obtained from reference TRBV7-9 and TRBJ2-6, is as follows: DTGVSQNPRHKITKRGQNVTFRCDPISEHNRLYWYRQTLGQGPEFLTYFQNEAQLEKSRLLSDRFSAERPKGSFSTLEIQRTEQGDSAMYLCASSFSGTGHFSGANVLTFGAGSRLTVL.